The entry below describes one TCR beta chain. Its cognate antigen has yet to be identified. No quality values exist for individual bases; no much larger clone is one base distant. Separate from the roughly 650-subject first cohort, the validation cohort of 120 subjects was the group to which the donors belonged. The cysteine opens and the phenylalanine closes a CDR3 of 15 amino acids. Only the CDR3 portion is preserved as DNA: 45 bases, with reading frame beginning at the first base. V is cut back by 3 bases and J by 8 bases, with 9 bases in the junction unmatched. In the germline V gene, CDR1 corresponds to MDHEN and CDR2 to SYDVKM. This entry comes from a study of cytomegalovirus exposure and HLA in healthy donors (TCRdb year 2017). For context, the study as a whole: A later analysis indicated that the roughly 130 validation repertoires were generated on the platform also employed for the 600 to 750 repertoires of the first cohort. The study aimed to test whether cataloging public T cell receptors could reveal signatures of past pathogen exposure. Along with the approximately 700-subject first cohort, a separate validation cohort of more than 90 different subjects was used. High-throughput TCR immunosequencing, statistical association of individual TCRs with disease status, and machine learning were combined to predict cytomegalovirus infection status. General study outcomes and caveats: A later analysis found that TCRs clustered in the first cohort also tended to co-occur in the roughly 120 validation repertoires, with approximately 95% of cluster scores above 0. The validation cohort had no HLA typing available for a later analysis, so co-occurrence within that cohort was assessed over all 120 or so repertoires. The authors suggested that the approach could potentially be extended to other disease states and immunological phenotypes. While some public TCRs were present in many individuals, most TCR sequences turned up only very rarely across donors. The classifier was reported to diagnose cytomegalovirus status with high specificity and sensitivity in both the original and validation cohorts. In vitro tests confirmed that three of the cytomegalovirus-associated TCR beta chains recognize cytomegalovirus antigens. The study listed 150 to 200 TCR beta chains as associated with cytomegalovirus.

The library was obtained by the immunoSEQ multiplex PCR assay. From the authors' description of their analysis: A statistical classification framework was built for diagnosing cytomegalovirus status from the catalog of TCR beta chain sequences. As stored in TCRdb, this immuneACCESS dataset retains in-frame rearrangements with V and J assigned. A fraction of the clones does not appear; measured against another copy, unresolved V genes explain less than half of the discrepancy, and the remainder lacks a known reason. The DNA was the basis for D and trimming; V, J and clone size are from that table. This sample lists a few hundred thousand clones; 70% to 90% were detected once. The ten largest make up under 0.85% of the sample.

The TCR sequence derives from a woman in her late teens or twenties in good health and CMV-seronegative. The rearranged chain carries TRBV28 and TRBJ2-4, and 8 junction bases match TRBD1. The sample taken for sequencing was PBMCs. The DNA reads as follows: TGTGCCAGCAGTTTGGTAGTGGCGACAGGGGACATTCAGTACTTC. Translated, this gives CASSLVVATGDIQYF.